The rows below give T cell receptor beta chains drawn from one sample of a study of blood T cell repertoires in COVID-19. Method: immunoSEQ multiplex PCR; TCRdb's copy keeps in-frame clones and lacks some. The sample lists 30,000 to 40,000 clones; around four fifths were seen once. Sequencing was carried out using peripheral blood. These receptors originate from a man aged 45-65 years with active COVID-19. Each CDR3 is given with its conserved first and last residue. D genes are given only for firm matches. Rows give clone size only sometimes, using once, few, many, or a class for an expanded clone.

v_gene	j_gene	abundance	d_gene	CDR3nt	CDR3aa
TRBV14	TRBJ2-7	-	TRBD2	TGTGCCAGCAGCCAATCTAGCGGGTACGAGCAGTACTTC	CASSQSSGYEQYF
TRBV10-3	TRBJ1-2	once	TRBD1	TGTGCCATCAGTACGACAGGGGGCGTTGGCTATGGCTACACCTTC	CAISTTGGVGYGYTF
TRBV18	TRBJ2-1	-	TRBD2	TGTGCCAGCTCGCGGGGACTAGCGGGTAATGAGCAGTTCTTC	CASSRGLAGNEQFF
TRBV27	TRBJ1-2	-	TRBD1	TGTGCCAGCAGTTCGGGACAGTACTATGGCTACACCTTC	CASSSGQYYGYTF
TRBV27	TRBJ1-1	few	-	TGTGCCAGCAGTTTCTCTCCCAACACTGAAGCTTTCTTT	CASSFSPNTEAFF
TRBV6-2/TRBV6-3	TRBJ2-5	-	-	TGTGCCAGCAGCCTCCCTGCGGGGGCACAAGAGACCCAGTACTTC	CASSLPAGAQETQYF
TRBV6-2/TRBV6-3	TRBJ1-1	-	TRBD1	TGTGCCAGCAGCTCAGGGGGGATCTTCACTGAAGCTTTCTTT	CASSSGGIFTEAFF
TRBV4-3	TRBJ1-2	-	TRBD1	TGCGCCAGCAGCCAAGGACAGGGTGGCGGCTACACCTTC	CASSQGQGGGYTF
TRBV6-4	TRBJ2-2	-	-	TGTGCCAGCAGTGACACCGGCGCTAGCGGGGAGCTGTTTTTT	CASSDTGASGELFF
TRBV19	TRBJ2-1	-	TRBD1	TGTGCCAGTAGACGGGACAGGGGGCGGAATGAGCAGTTCTTC	CASRRDRGRNEQFF
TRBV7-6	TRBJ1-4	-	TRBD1	TGTGCCAGCAGCCGACAGGGGAATGAAAAACTGTTTTTT	CASSRQGNEKLFF
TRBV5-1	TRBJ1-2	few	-	TGCGCCAGCAGCTTGGAGGGGCGGAGTGGCTACACCTTC	CASSLEGRSGYTF
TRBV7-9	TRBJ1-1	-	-	TGTGCCAGCAGCTTAGGGCAGGCCATGAACACTGAAGCTTTCTTT	CASSLGQAMNTEAFF
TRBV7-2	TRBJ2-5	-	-	TGTGCCAGCAGCTTCGGGGGGACACGTCAAGAGACCCAGTACTTC	CASSFGGTRQETQYF